This paragraph covers one T cell receptor beta chain sequence. Original analysis: Reference gene primers were amplified, and this amplification served to estimate nucleated cell counts. Sequencing was performed with immunoSEQ multiplex PCR; in TCRdb, only in-frame clones are kept and a portion is missing. V and J calls plus clone size are reproduced from that table; the DNA served to infer D and trimming. This table holds about 40,000 clones, approximately 86% found once. Trimming cost V 1 base and J 0 bases, with 7 bases left between them. Germline CDR1 SNHLY, CDR2 FYNNEI. This CDR3 region has 15 residues. This record belongs to a study of blood T cell repertoires in COVID-19. About the research overall: The study drew acute and convalescent COVID-19 samples from the United States, Italy and Spain.

The TCR originated in an elderly woman with active COVID-19. The rearrangement uses TRBV2 and TRBJ1-5, with D possibly TRBD1 on 6 matching bases. The sample taken for sequencing was peripheral blood. This CDR3 reads CASSEEGVSNQPQHF. CDR3 nucleotide sequence: TGTGCCAGCAGTGAAGAGGGGGTTAGCAATCAGCCCCAGCATTTT.